One and the same sample provided the 24 T cell receptor beta chains below, sequenced in a study of shared clonotypes between healthy human individuals. This table comes from immunoSEQ multiplex PCR, and its TCRdb copy is limited to in-frame clones, with some not included. The sample consists of a few million clones, approximately 94% of them appearing once. The sample taken for sequencing was naive CD4+ T cells sorted from blood. Subset given: CD45RA+ positively selected. The receptors derive from a young man in good health.

The chain has TRBV6-1 and TRBJ1-6; D remains unclear. Trimming shortened V by 2 bases and J by 6 bases, and 11 bases separated the two germline ends. The germline V gene has CDR1 MNHNS and CDR2 SASEGT. The CDR3 is 15 residues long. The CDR3 sequence: CASSETPGANSPLHF. The CDR3 DNA sequence: TGTGCCAGCAGTGAAACCCCCGGTGCTAATTCACCCCTCCACTTT.

This chain joins TRBV30 and TRBJ1-3, with D possibly being TRBD1 (6 bases). The ends were cut back, 3 bases at V and 4 bases at J, with 13 bases in the middle. The CDR3 has 14 residues. The germline gives CDR1 GTSNPN, CDR2 SVGIG (reference sequence). The CDR3 loop is CAWRRTGTGNTIYF. CDR3 sequence (DNA): TGTGCCTGGAGACGAACGGGGACAGGAAACACCATATATTTT.

On this clone itself: Other DNA sequences from this sample encode an identical CDR3 as well. The rearrangement uses TRBV6-5 and TRBJ1-5; D gene ambiguous. The germline gives CDR1 MNHEY, CDR2 SVGAGI. With 6 bases removed from V and 2 bases from J, the gap between germline ends came to 8 bases. The CDR3 covers 13 residues. CDR3 nucleotides: TGTGCCAGCAGGCCCGGGGGCAATCAGCCCCAGCATTTT. Protein: CASRPGGNQPQHF.

The chain has TRBV11-3 and TRBJ2-2, with TRBD1 matching 7 bases. CDR1 is SGHNT and CDR2 is YENEEA in the germline V gene. The CDR3 sequence is 16 residues long. Trimming removed 5 bases from V and 0 bases from J; junction bases left unmatched: 6. The CDR3 nucleotides read TGTGCCAGCAGCCAGCAGACAGGGACGAACACCGGGGAGCTGTTTTTT. This sequence encodes CASSQQTGTNTGELFF. Using reference TRBV11-3 and TRBJ2-2 for the parts outside the CDR3, the full variable domain is EAGVVQSPRYKIIEKKQPVAFWCNPISGHNTLYWYLQNLGQGPELLIRYENEEAVDDSQLPKDRFSAERLKGVDSTLKIQPAELGDSAVYLCASSQQTGTNTGELFFGEGSRLTVL.

Concerning this clone: The same CDR3 can be traced to other DNA sequences in this sample. The V gene is TRBV6-5, the J gene TRBJ2-2, with 14 bases matching TRBD2. J lost 6 bases, V lost 6 bases, and 0 bases had no gene match. The CDR3 is 14 residues long. The germline gives CDR1 MNHEY, CDR2 SVGAGI. CDR3 sequence: CASRGLAGAGELFF. The CDR3 DNA follows: TGTGCCAGCAGGGGACTAGCGGGAGCCGGGGAGCTGTTTTTT.

The chain employs TRBV6-1 and TRBJ2-1, with 7 bases identical to TRBD1. V trimming: 4 bases; J trimming: 2 bases; junction bases outside the gene matches: 14. CDR3 size: 18 residues. Looked up from germline, CDR1 is MNHNS and CDR2 is SASEGT. The CDR3 DNA sequence: TGTGCCAGCAGTGTGATAAACAGGGGCGCCCCCACCTACAATGAGCAGTTCTTC. This sequence encodes CASSVINRGAPTYNEQFF.

This clone was counted between two and nine times. V and J are TRBV14 and TRBJ2-7, with 13 bases matching TRBD2. Germline V gene sequence: CDR1 SGHDN, CDR2 FVKESK. This CDR3 contains 14 residues. Trimming cost V 4 bases and J 9 bases; bases outside gene matches: 6. CDR3 sequence reads: CASSLTSGRGPQYF. Here the CDR3 DNA reads TGTGCCAGCAGCCTCACTAGCGGGAGGGGACCGCAGTACTTC.

The chain combines TRBV7-9 with TRBJ2-5; 10 positions agree with TRBD1. Germline CDR1 reads SEHNR; CDR2 reads FQNEAQ (reference sequence). The J segment lost 9 bases and the V segment lost 5 bases, leaving 21 bases of the junction unmatched. The CDR3 has 18 residues. The CDR3 is CASSGRFRTGGPPGSQYF. DNA of the CDR3: TGTGCCAGCAGCGGAAGATTCAGGACAGGGGGACCCCCGGGGTCCCAGTACTTC.

This chain uses TRBV5-6 with TRBJ1-1, with D possibly matching TRBD1 (5 bases). CDR1 and CDR2 (germline): SGHDT, YYEEEE. Trimming took 2 bases from V and 3 from J, leaving 14 bases between them. The length of the CDR3 is 15 residues. The CDR3 DNA reads TGTGCCAGCAGCTTCAGAAGGACACTACACACTGAAGCTTTCTTT. It encodes CASSFRRTLHTEAFF.

J is TRBJ2-1 and V is TRBV4-2, with D possibly being TRBD1 (5 bases). The CDR3 totals 15 residues. V was shortened by 0 bases and J by 1 base, with 7 bases between the two germline ends. Germline V gene data show CDR1 as LGHNA and CDR2 as YNFKEQ. CDR3 residues: CASSQDSGSYNEQFF. In nucleotides, the CDR3 is TGTGCCAGCAGCCAAGATTCAGGGTCCTACAATGAGCAGTTCTTC.

The chain carries TRBV7-2 and TRBJ2-1; 11 nucleotides align to TRBD2. Germline V gene sequence: CDR1 SGHTA, CDR2 FQGNSA. The CDR3 spans 14 residues. The ends lost 4 bases at V and 9 bases at J; junction bases unmatched: 5. CDR3 in amino acids: CASSSGLAGTEQFF. In nucleotides, the CDR3 is TGTGCCAGCAGCTCTGGACTAGCGGGTACTGAGCAGTTCTTC.

V is TRBV6-5 and J is TRBJ2-2; TRBD2 aligns across 7 bases. This CDR3 region has 14 residues. V lost 7 bases, J lost 1 base, and 3 bases stayed unmatched. CDR1 is MNHEY and CDR2 is SVGAGI in the germline V gene. The CDR3 spells CASTRGGNTGELFF. DNA of the CDR3: TGTGCCAGCACTCGCGGGGGGAACACCGGGGAGCTGTTTTTT.

As concerns this clone: Distinct nucleotide sequences in the sample also encode this CDR3. The chain employs TRBV18 and TRBJ2-7; TRBD1 matches at 8 bases. V gave up 3 bases and J gave up 2 bases; unmatched junction bases: 3. The germline gives CDR1 KGHSH, CDR2 LQKENI. This CDR3 has 14 amino acids. For the CDR3, the DNA is TGTGCCAGCTCACCTGCGACAGGGGCCTACGAGCAGTACTTC. This codes for CASSPATGAYEQYF.

On this clone itself: This sample also contains other DNA sequences that code for the same CDR3. The gene calls are TRBV18 and TRBJ2-7; D unclear. Trimming cost V 3 bases and J 3 bases, with 9 bases left between them. Germline assignment: CDR1 KGHSH and CDR2 LQKENI. This CDR3 has 13 amino acids. Here the CDR3 reads CASSPPSSYEQYF. CDR3 in DNA: TGTGCCAGCTCACCCCCTAGTAGCTACGAGCAGTACTTC.

The chain joins TRBV5-1 to TRBJ2-5; 9 bases are a match to TRBD2. CDR3 length equals 17 residues. The trim removed 0 bases at V and 1 base at J, leaving 7 bases unmatched. Per the germline V gene, CDR1 is SGHRS and CDR2 is YFSETQ. CDR3 bases: TGCGCCAGCAGCTTGGGATCTGGCGGGGGGGCCCAAGAGACCCAGTACTTC. Amino acid sequence: CASSLGSGGGAQETQYF.

The chain recombines TRBV18 with TRBJ1-2; D not certain. Germline CDR1 is KGHSH and CDR2 is LQKENI. Between the trimmed V and J ends, which lost 2 bases and 1 base, there was a span of 8 bases. This CDR3 is built from 14 residues. As DNA, the CDR3 is TGTGCCAGCTCACCAAATAGAGATAACTATGGCTACACCTTC. It translates to CASSPNRDNYGYTF. Full variable domain (outside the CDR3, taken from reference TRBV18 and TRBJ1-2): NAGVMQNPRHLVRRRGQEARLRCSPMKGHSHVYWYRQLPEEGLKFMVYLQKENIIDESGMPKERFSAEFPKEGPSILRIQQVVRGDSAAYFCASSPNRDNYGYTFGSGTRLTVV.

The V call is TRBV6-1, the J call TRBJ1-3; D ambiguous. The CDR3 runs 15 residues. Germline V gene data show CDR1 as MNHNS and CDR2 as SASEGT. V shed 7 bases and J shed 0 bases, with 13 bases lying between them. CDR3 DNA: TGTGCCAGCAACTCCCCCCAGTACTCTGGAAACACCATATATTTT. This codes for CASNSPQYSGNTIYF.

J is TRBJ1-2 and V is TRBV6-5, with D tentatively TRBD1 (6 bases). The CDR3 spans 14 residues. CDR1 and CDR2 (germline): MNHEY, SVGAGI. V was pared by 6 bases and J by 5 bases, with 16 bases between. CDR3 nucleotides: TGTGCCAGCAGACGGGACACCGCCACTTATGGCTACACCTTC. Translated: CASRRDTATYGYTF.

The gene calls are TRBV14 and TRBJ2-1; D possibly corresponds to TRBD1 (5 bases). The V end was cut by 3 bases, the J end by 9 bases, with 6 bases between. The CDR3 runs to 11 residues. The germline V gene encodes CDR1 SGHDN and CDR2 FVKESK. The CDR3 here is CASSHRVEQFF. Here the CDR3 DNA reads TGTGCCAGCAGCCACAGGGTTGAGCAGTTCTTC.

V and J are TRBV13 and TRBJ2-7, with TRBD2 identical over 8 bases. Germline V lookup: CDR1 PRHDT, CDR2 FYEKMQ (reference sequence). The length of the CDR3 is 18 residues. Unmatched junction bases numbered 23, after V lost 5 bases and J lost 8 bases. The CDR3 sequence: CASSTNHAGGPVGRKQYF. CDR3 DNA sequence: TGTGCCAGCAGCACTAATCATGCGGGGGGCCCAGTAGGACGGAAGCAGTACTTC. Full variable domain (missing parts from reference TRBV13 and TRBJ2-7): AAGVIQSPRHLIKEKRETATLKCYPIPRHDTVYWYQQGPGQDPQFLISFYEKMQSDKGSIPDRFSAQQFSDYHSELNMSSLELGDSALYFCASSTNHAGGPVGRKQYFGPGTRLTVT.

V is TRBV18 and J is TRBJ2-7, with 9 bases identical to TRBD1. The CDR3 extends over 14 amino acids. The germline CDR1 and CDR2 sequences are KGHSH and LQKENI. V shed 3 bases and J 7 bases; nucleotides not matched to a gene: 7. The chain's CDR3 is CASSPLRQGEEQYF. The CDR3 DNA reads TGTGCCAGCTCACCGTTGCGACAGGGGGAAGAGCAGTACTTC.

V gene TRBV6-1 combines with J gene TRBJ1-1; D is unresolved. V was clipped by 7 bases and J by 4 bases, with 16 bases between them. CDR1 is MNHNS, CDR2 SASEGT, per germline. The CDR3 spans 14 residues. The CDR3 DNA reads TGTGCCAGCATCTCTTGGGCCAGGTCCACTGAAGCTTTCTTT. Its translation is CASISWARSTEAFF.

This clone has only one observation. V and J are TRBV19 and TRBJ1-1; D ambiguous. V lost 7 bases, J lost 0 bases, and 9 bases lay in between. The germline CDR1 and CDR2 sequences are LNHDA and SQIVND (reference sequence). The CDR3 has 13 amino acids. CDR3 coding DNA: TGTGCCAGTAAACGGACCCTGAACACTGAAGCTTTCTTT. It codes for CASKRTLNTEAFF.

This sequence joins TRBV30 and TRBJ1-5; TRBD1 is a possible D gene (6 bases). The CDR3 length is 15 residues. V lost 2 bases and J 1 base, leaving 12 bases between the germline ends. The germline V gene has CDR1 GTSNPN and CDR2 SVGIG (reference sequence). CDR3 sequence (DNA): TGTGCCTGGAGTAACGGACAGAAAAGCAATCAGCCCCAGCATTTT. It encodes CAWSNGQKSNQPQHF.